This entry lists 12 T cell receptor beta chains sequenced from one sample in a study of T cells in Graves' hyperthyroidism and ophthalmopathy. Template material for amplifying TCR beta CDR3 regions consisted of RNA transcripts. A set of HTBI primers served as the primers for a first-round RT-PCR of the TCR CDR3. TCRdb re-called the multiplex PCR reads with MiXCR, one entry per CDR3 protein. The repertoire includes 500,000 to 650,000 distinct CDR3 sequences, less than 15% of them detected once, and approximately 13% sits in the top ten. Material for sequencing was blood. The receptors come from a woman between 35 and 50 years old with Graves' hyperthyroidism.

The chain uses TRBV20-1 and TRBJ2-3; D is possibly TRBD2 (6 bases). The germline V gene has CDR1 DFQATT and CDR2 SNEGSKA (reference sequence). The CDR3 extends over 15 amino acids. The V end lost 7 bases, the J end lost 4 bases, and 21 bases lay between the germline ends. The CDR3 protein is CSGSLGGGSADTQYF. The CDR3, as DNA: TGCAGTGGAAGCTTGGGGGGAGGTAGTGCAGATACGCAGTATTTT.

This clonotype was seen ten or more times. V usage is TRBV29-1 and J usage is TRBJ2-7; 11 bases map to TRBD1. V lost 6 bases to trimming and J lost 4 bases; unmatched junction nucleotides: 14. The CDR3 has 16 amino acids. Germline V lookup: CDR1 SQVTM, CDR2 ANQGSEA. In nucleotides, the CDR3 is TGCAGCGTCCTGTCGGCCGGGACAGGGGGAAGGTACGAGCAGTACTTC. Translation gives CSVLSAGTGGRYEQYF.

This clonotype was observed many times. V is TRBV12-3 or TRBV12-4 and J is TRBJ1-2, with D unclear. V gave up 5 bases and J gave up 8 bases, with 15 bases separating them. The CDR3 is 13 amino acids. The CDR3 sequence is CASSQDGPLGYTF. CDR3 nucleotide sequence: TGTGCCAGCAGTCAGGACGGCCCCCTGGGCTACACCTTC.

This clonotype was observed many times. V usage is TRBV30 and J usage is TRBJ1-1; TRBD1 might be the D (6 bases). Per the germline V gene, CDR1 is GTSNPN and CDR2 is SVGIG (reference sequence). V lost 3 bases to trimming and J lost 0 bases, with 14 bases between them. CDR3 length: 15 residues. The CDR3 protein is CAWRGRGGMNTEAFF. The CDR3 DNA reads as TGTGCCTGGAGGGGGAGAGGGGGGATGAACACTGAAGCTTTCTTT.

This clonotype occurred many times. The rearrangement uses TRBV19 and TRBJ1-6; D perhaps matches TRBD1 (6 bases). The CDR3 loop spans 15 amino acids. Germline V lookup: CDR1 LNHDA, CDR2 SQIVND (reference sequence). The V gene lost 6 bases and the J gene lost 10 bases, with 19 bases spanning the gap. Here the CDR3 DNA reads TGTGCCAGTAGATCGACAGGCCGTCGGGGATCACCCCTCCACTTT. Protein product: CASRSTGRRGSPLHF.

The chain carries TRBV18 and TRBJ1-5; D not resolved. The CDR3 spans 16 residues. Germline V gives CDR1 KGHSH, CDR2 LQKENI. With 3 bases removed from V and 4 bases from J, the gap between germline ends came to 16 bases. DNA for the CDR3: TGTGCCAGCTCACCCGGTTTGGGATTGATAAATCAGCCCCAGCATTTT. Translation: CASSPGLGLINQPQHF.

V and J are TRBV10-3 and TRBJ2-5; no reliable D call. Germline values: CDR1 ENHRY, CDR2 SYGVKD. The CDR3 sequence is 14 residues long. The germline V and J ends were trimmed by 0 bases and 1 base, with 6 bases remaining between them. This CDR3 reads CAISESNSQETQYF. CDR3 in DNA: TGTGCCATCAGTGAGTCGAACAGCCAAGAGACCCAGTACTTC.

This clonotype turned up a few times. A much larger clone is a single base away; this may be a read error. This sequence joins TRBV7-9 and TRBJ2-7; 7 nucleotides agree with TRBD1. The V gene's germline CDR1 is SEHNR and CDR2 FQNEAQ (reference sequence). The J segment lost 3 bases and the V segment lost 5 bases, leaving 7 bases of the junction unmatched. There are 14 residues in the CDR3. CDR3 nucleotides: TGTGCCAGCAGCCAGGACAGGAGGTTCTACGAGCAGTACTTC. Protein sequence: CASSQDRRFYEQYF. Combining the CDR3 with reference TRBV7-9 and TRBJ2-7 gives the whole variable domain DTGVSQNPRHKITKRGQNVTFRCDPISEHNRLYWYRQTLGQGPEFLTYFQNEAQLEKSRLLSDRFSAERPKGSFSTLEIQRTEQGDSAMYLCASSQDRRFYEQYFGPGTRLTVT.

The table lists this clonotype with many counts. J is TRBJ2-2 and V is TRBV11-3, with D uncertain. Trimming pared 0 bases from V and 8 bases from J, leaving 13 bases between. CDR1 is SGHNT and CDR2 is YENEEA in the germline V gene. The CDR3 covers 15 residues. The CDR3, as DNA: TGTGCCAGCAGCTTAGATGAAGTAAGGGCGGGGGAGCTGTTTTTT. Residues: CASSLDEVRAGELFF.

This clonotype appeared a few times. The rearrangement links TRBV7-2 to TRBJ2-1, with D possibly matching TRBD1 (5 bases). The CDR3 has 15 amino acids. Germline CDR1 and CDR2: SGHTA and FQGNSA. Trimming shortened V by 6 bases and J by 5 bases, and 17 bases separated the two germline ends. The CDR3 sequence: CASSPFGQDHNEQFF. CDR3 sequence (DNA): TGTGCCAGCAGTCCCTTCGGACAAGATCACAATGAGCAGTTCTTC.

This clonotype was observed many times. V usage is TRBV28 and J usage is TRBJ1-1, with D hard to call. CDR3 size: 14 residues. Germline V lookup: CDR1 MDHEN, CDR2 SYDVKM. V lost 6 bases and J lost 0, with 11 bases in between. CDR3 amino acids: CASSLDRVNTEAFF. The CDR3 nucleotides read TGTGCCAGCAGCTTAGATCGGGTGAACACTGAAGCTTTCTTT. The complete variable domain, with remaining parts taken from reference TRBV28 and TRBJ1-1, reads DVKVTQSSRYLVKRTGEKVFLECVQDMDHENMFWYRQDPGLGLRLIYFSYDVKMKEKGDIPEGYSVSREKKERFSLILESASTNQTSMYLCASSLDRVNTEAFFGQGTRLTVV.

This clonotype has a count of ten or more. The J gene is TRBJ1-1, the V gene TRBV30; TRBD1 might be the D (5 bases). V shed 2 bases and J shed 10 bases, with 11 bases lying between them. Germline-derived CDR1 and CDR2 are GTSNPN and SVGIG (reference sequence). The CDR3 has 11 residues. CDR3 sequence reads: CAWSSGKGAFF. The CDR3 DNA is TGTGCCTGGAGTTCAGGGAAGGGAGCTTTCTTT.